This T cell receptor (beta chain) was identified in a study of T-cell reconstitution after alpha-beta-depleted transplantation in children listed by TCRdb under 2016. With respect to the entire study: Using TCR repertoire profiling, the study followed T-cell immune reconstitution in a quantitative way in children after TCRalphabeta/CD19-depleted allogeneic hematopoietic cell transplantation. Paper-wide results and their limitations: In some patients, the high TCRbeta diversity seen at day 60 was put down to recipient T cells and intrathymic progenitors that had survived conditioning. Over the following months the frequencies of hyperexpanded clones went down, and after one year T-cell counts and TCRbeta diversity were mostly credited to newly produced T cells. The apparently early recovery of alphabetaT-cell counts about two months after transplant reportedly depended on only several hundred rapidly expanded clones that came from non-depleted graft cells.

Relative to germline, V is 6 bases shorter and J is 8 bases shorter, with 8 bases between their ends. Taken from the germline V gene, the CDR1 and CDR2 loops are ENHRY and SYGVKD. The CDR3 runs 12 residues from the cysteine to the phenylalanine. CDR3 DNA only is kept here, 36 bases in frame from base 1. Regarding this clonotype: It has no known antigen specificity. No base quality values were provided; no much bigger clone lies one nucleotide off.

What this sample's treatment or condition label stands for: allogeneic hematopoietic cell transplantation with graft depleted of TCRalphabeta T cells and CD19 B cells. The children who served as transplant recipients had been given grafts of TCRalphabeta/CD19-depleted allogeneic hematopoietic cells. Libraries were prepared through PCR. TCRdb lists the instrument as Illumina HiSeq 2500. Molecular barcoding was employed in the preparation of TCR libraries, with unique molecular identifiers being used to normalize TCRbeta repertoire quantification. Through fastp at Q25 and MiXCR, TCRdb rebuilt clones from the public reads, retaining in-frame beta chains. When rows share a CDR3 protein, they turn into one entry using the most common DNA and genes. The sample records approximately 400,000 distinct CDR3 sequences, about 16% of which are singletons. The ten most abundant clones make up under 30% of the sample.

The TCR comes from a boy in the first two years of life who had a stem cell transplant for Wiskott-Aldrich syndrome, so the T cells may come from the graft donor. The chain employs TRBV10-3 and TRBJ1-6; TRBD1 is perhaps the D gene, given 5 matching bases. Sequenced material: PBMCs, mostly from graft donor cells, taken 360 days after TCRalphabeta/CD19-depleted stem cell transplant. The CDR3 region has the sequence CAIRTRDSPLHF. The base sequence is TGTGCCATCAGGACCAGGGATTCACCCCTCCACTTT.